The subject of this entry is one T cell receptor (beta chain). V was clipped by 5 bases and J by 3 bases, with 10 bases between them. Germline V gene sequence: CDR1 SGHAT, CDR2 FQNNGV. CDR3 length: 13 residues. The T cell receptor alpha and beta CDR3 regions were amplified from mRNA by semiquantitative ARM-PCR. Exponential amplification used communal superprimers after tagged nested gene-specific primers in ARM-PCR. MiXCR was run by TCRdb on the multiplex PCR reads, yielding one entry per CDR3 protein. This table has roughly 13,000 distinct CDR3 sequences, around 70% appearing once. The sample originates from a study of relationships among human T cell subsets. Th1 cells were collected as flow-through following bead selections for CD25, CD56 and CD294.

This sequence was found in a man aged 40-50 years in good health. Sequencing was carried out using CD4+ Th1 cells sorted from blood. This rearrangement joins TRBV11-2 to TRBJ1-2, with D possibly being TRBD1 (6 bases). Here the CDR3 reads CASSPRTDYGYTF. The CDR3 bases are TGTGCCAGCAGCCCCCGGACAGACTATGGCTACACCTTC.